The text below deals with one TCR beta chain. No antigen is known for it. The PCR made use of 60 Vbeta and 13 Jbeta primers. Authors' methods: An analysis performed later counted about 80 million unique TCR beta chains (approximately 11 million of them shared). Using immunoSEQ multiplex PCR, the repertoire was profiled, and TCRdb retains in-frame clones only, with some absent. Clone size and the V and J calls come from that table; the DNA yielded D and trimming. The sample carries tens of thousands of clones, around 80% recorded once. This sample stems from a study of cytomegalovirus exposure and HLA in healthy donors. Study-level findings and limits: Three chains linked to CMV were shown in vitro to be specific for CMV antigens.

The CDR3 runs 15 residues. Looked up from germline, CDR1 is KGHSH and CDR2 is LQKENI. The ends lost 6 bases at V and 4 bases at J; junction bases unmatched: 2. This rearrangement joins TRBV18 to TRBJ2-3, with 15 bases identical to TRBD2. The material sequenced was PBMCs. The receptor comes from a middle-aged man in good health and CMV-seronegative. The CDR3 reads CASSRTSGGADTQYF. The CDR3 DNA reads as TGTGCCAGCTCCAGGACTAGCGGGGGGGCAGATACGCAGTATTTT.